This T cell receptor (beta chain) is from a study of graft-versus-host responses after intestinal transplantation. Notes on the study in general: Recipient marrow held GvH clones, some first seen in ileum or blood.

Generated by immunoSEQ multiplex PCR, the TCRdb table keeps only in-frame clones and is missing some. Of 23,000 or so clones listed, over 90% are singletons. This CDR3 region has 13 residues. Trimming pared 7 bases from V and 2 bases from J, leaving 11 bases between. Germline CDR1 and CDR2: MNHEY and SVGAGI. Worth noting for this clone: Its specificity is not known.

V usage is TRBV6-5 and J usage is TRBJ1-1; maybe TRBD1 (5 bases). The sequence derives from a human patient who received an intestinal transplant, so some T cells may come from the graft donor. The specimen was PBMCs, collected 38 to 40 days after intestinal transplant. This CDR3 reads CASNNGANTEAFF. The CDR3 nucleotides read TGTGCCAGCAACAACGGGGCAAACACTGAAGCTTTCTTT.